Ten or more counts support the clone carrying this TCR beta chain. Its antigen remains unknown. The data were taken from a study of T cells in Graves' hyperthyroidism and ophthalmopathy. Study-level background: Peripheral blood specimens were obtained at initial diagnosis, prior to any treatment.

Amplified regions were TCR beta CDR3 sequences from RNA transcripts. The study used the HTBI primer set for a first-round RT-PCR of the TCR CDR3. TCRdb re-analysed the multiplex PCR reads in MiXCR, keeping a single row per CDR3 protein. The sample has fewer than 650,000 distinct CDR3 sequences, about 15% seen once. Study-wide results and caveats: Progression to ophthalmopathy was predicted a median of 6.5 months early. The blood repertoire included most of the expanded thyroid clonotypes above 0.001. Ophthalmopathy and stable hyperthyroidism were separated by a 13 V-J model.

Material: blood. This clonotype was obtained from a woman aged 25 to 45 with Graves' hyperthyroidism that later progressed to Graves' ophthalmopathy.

The CDR3 DNA sequence: TGTGCCAGCAGCGTTTCCCCTCACACTGAAGCTTTCTTT. Amino acid sequence: CASSVSPHTEAFF. This sequence joins TRBV9 and TRBJ1-1; D unclear. The CDR3 has 13 amino acids. Per germline, CDR1 SGDLS and CDR2 YYNGEE. V was cut by 2 bases and J by 3 bases, with 8 bases left in between.